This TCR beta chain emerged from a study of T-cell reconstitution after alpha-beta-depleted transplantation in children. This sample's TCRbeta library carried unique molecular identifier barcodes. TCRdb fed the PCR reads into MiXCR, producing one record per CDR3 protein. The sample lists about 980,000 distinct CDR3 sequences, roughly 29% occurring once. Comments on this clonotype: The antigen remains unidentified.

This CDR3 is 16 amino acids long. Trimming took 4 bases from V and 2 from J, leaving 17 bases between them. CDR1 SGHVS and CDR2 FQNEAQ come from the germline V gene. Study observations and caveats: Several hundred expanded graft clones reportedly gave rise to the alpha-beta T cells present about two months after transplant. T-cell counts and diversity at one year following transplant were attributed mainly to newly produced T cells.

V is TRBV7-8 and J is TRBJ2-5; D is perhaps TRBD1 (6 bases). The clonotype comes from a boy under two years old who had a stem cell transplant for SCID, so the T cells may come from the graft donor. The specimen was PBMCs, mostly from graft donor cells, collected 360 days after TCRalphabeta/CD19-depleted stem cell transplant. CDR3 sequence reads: CASSSGPMTGQETQYF. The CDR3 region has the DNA TGTGCCAGCAGCTCCGGCCCTATGACAGGTCAAGAGACCCAGTACTTC.